This TCR beta chain was documented in a study of chronic HIV infection and antiretroviral therapy. Germline V gives CDR1 SQVTM, CDR2 ANQGSEA. With 4 bases removed from V and 3 bases from J, the gap between germline ends came to 12 bases. The CDR3 runs 13 residues. This clonotype was counted only a few times. TCRdb analysed the 5' RACE reads with MiXCR anew, one entry per CDR3 protein. The repertoire holds about 48,000 distinct CDR3 sequences, with 19% as singletons. The V and J genes are TRBV29-1 and TRBJ1-1; a weak D match, TRBD1 (6 bases). The sample taken for sequencing was peripheral blood. The source of this sequence is an adult who had HIV and had not received antiretroviral therapy, or was an uninfected healthy control (not recorded which). Here the CDR3 DNA reads TGCAGCGTTGTTTGGGGGCTCGACACTGAAGCTTTCTTT. Encoded protein: CSVVWGLDTEAFF.